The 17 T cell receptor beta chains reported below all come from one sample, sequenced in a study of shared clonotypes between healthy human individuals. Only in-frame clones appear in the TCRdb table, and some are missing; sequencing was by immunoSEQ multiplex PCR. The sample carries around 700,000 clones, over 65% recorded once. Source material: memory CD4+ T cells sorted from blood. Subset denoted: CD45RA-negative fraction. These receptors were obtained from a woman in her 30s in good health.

As DNA, the CDR3 is TGCGCCAGCAGCCAACCACTAGCGACCAAAAACATTCAGTACTTC. Amino acids: CASSQPLATKNIQYF. The V and J genes are TRBV4-1 and TRBJ2-4, with 7 nucleotides matching TRBD2. CDR1 and CDR2 (germline): MGHRA, YSYEKL. This CDR3 has 15 amino acids. Unmatched junction bases numbered 3, after V lost 2 bases and J lost 2 bases.

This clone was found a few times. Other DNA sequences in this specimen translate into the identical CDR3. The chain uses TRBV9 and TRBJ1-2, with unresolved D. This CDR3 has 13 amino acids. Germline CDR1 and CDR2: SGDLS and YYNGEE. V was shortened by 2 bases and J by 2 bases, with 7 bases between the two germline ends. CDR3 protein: CASSVNRNYGYTF. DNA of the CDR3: TGTGCCAGCAGCGTTAACAGAAACTATGGCTACACCTTC. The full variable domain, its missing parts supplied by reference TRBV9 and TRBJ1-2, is DSGVTQTPKHLITATGQRVTLRCSPRSGDLSVYWYQQSLDQGLQFLIQYYNGEERAKGNILERFSAQQFPDLHSELNLSSLELGDSALYFCASSVNRNYGYTFGSGTRLTVV.

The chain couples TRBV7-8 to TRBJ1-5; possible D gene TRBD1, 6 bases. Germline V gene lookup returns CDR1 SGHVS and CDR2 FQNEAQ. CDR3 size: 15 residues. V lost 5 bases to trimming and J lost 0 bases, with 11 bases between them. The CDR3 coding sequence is TGTGCCAGCAGCGTTGGGGGGCATAGCAATCAGCCCCAGCATTTT. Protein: CASSVGGHSNQPQHF.

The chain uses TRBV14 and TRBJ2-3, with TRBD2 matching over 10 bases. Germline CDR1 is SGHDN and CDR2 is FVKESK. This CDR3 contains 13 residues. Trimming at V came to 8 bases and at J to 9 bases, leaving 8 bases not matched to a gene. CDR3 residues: CASCLAGARTQYF. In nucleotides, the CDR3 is TGTGCCAGCTGCCTAGCGGGAGCCAGGACGCAGTATTTT. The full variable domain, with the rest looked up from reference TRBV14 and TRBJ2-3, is EAGVTQFPSHSVIEKGQTVTLRCDPISGHDNLYWYRRVMGKEIKFLLHFVKESKQDESGMPNNRFLAERTGGTYSTLKVQPAELEDSGVYFCASCLAGARTQYFGPGTRLTVL.

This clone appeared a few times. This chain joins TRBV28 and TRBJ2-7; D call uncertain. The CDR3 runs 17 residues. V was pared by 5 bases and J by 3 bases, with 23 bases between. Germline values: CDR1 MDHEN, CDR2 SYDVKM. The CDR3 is CASSPGRWGVDFYEQYF. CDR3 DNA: TGTGCCAGCAGTCCAGGTCGATGGGGTGTCGATTTCTACGAGCAGTACTTC.

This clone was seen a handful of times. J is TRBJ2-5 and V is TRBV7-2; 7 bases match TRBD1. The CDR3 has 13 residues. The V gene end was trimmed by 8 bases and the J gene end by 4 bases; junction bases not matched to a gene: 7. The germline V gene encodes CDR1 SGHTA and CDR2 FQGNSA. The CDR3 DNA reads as TGTGCCAGCTCCCTTGGGACAGTAGAGACCCAGTACTTC. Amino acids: CASSLGTVETQYF.

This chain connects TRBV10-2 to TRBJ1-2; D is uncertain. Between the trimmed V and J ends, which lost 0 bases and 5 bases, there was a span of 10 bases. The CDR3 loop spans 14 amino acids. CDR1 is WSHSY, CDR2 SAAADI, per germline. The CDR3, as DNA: TGCGCCAGCAGTGAGTCGACGGGGAGATATGGCTACACCTTC. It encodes CASSESTGRYGYTF.

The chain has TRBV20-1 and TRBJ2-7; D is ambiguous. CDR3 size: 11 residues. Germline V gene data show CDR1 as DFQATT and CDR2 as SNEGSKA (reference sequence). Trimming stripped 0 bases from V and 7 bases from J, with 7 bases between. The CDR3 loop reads CSARDLGEQYF. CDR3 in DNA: TGCAGTGCTAGAGATCTCGGGGAGCAGTACTTC.

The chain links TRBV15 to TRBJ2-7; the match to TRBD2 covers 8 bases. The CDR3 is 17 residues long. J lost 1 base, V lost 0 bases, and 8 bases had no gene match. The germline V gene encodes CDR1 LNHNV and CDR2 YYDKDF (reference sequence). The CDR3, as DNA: TGTGCCACCAGCAGAGATTTCGCCGGGACTAGTTCCTACGAGCAGTACTTC. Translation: CATSRDFAGTSSYEQYF.

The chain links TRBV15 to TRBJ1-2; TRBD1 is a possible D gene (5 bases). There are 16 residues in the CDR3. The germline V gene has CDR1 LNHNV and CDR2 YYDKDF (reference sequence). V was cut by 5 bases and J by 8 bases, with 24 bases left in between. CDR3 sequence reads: CATSGHGQRGKGGYTF. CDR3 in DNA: TGTGCCACCAGCGGACACGGTCAGAGGGGAAAGGGGGGCTACACCTTC.

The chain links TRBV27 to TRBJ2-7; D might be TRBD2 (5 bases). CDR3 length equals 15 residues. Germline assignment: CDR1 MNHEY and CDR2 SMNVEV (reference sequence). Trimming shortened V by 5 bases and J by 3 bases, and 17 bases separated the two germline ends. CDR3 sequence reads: CASSTPIRGDYEQYF. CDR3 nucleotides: TGTGCCAGCAGTACTCCCATTCGGGGAGACTACGAGCAGTACTTC.

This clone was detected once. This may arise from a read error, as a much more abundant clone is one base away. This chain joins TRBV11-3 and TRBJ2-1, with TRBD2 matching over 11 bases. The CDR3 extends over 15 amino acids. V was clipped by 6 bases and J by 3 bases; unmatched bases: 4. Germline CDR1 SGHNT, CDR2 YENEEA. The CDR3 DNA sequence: TGTGCCAGCAGTACCGGGACTAGCGGCTACAATGAGCAGTTCTTC. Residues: CASSTGTSGYNEQFF.

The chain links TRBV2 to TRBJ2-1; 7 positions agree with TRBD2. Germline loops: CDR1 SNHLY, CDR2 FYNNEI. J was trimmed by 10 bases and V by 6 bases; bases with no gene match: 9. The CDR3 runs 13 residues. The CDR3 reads CASRRDYDEEQFF. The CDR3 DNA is TGTGCCAGCAGGCGGGACTACGACGAGGAGCAGTTCTTC.

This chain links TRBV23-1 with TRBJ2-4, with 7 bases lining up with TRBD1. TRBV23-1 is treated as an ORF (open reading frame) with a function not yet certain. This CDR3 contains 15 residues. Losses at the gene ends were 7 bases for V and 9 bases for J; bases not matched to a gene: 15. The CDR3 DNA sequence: TGCGCCAGCACCCCCCAAGGACAGGTGAGGGCCATTCAGTACTTC. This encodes CASTPQGQVRAIQYF.

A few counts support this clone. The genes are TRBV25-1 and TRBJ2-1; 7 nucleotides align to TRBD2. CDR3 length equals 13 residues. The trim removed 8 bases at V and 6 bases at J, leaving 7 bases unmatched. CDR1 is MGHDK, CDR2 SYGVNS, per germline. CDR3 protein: CASLAIAGNEQFF. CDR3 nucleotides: TGTGCCAGCCTAGCAATAGCGGGCAATGAGCAGTTCTTC.

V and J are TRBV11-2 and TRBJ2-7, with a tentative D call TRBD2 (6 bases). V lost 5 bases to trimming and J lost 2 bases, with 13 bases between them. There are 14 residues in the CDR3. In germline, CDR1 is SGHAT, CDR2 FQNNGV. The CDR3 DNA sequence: TGTGCCAGCAGCCTCCCGGGACTCACCTACGAGCAGTACTTC. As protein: CASSLPGLTYEQYF.

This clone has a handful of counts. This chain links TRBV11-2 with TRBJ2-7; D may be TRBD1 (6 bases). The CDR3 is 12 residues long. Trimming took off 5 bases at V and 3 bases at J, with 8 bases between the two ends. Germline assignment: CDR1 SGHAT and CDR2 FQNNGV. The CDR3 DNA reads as TGTGCCAGCAGCCGACAGGACTACGAGCAGTACTTC. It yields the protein CASSRQDYEQYF.